Described below is a single T cell receptor beta chain sequence and its context. Deletions cut 5 bases from V and 5 bases from J, with 12 bases between. CDR3 length equals 13 residues. Germline CDR1 and CDR2: SGHTA and FQGNSA. With a J-beta primer mix and a sample-barcoded 5' primer, a second PCR ran about 7 to 11 cycles. Every sample returned 2.5 million or more CDR3-containing paired-end reads. TCRdb used MiXCR to reprocess the 5' RACE reads, holding one entry per CDR3 protein. The profile shows around 870,000 distinct CDR3 sequences, about 30% of them singletons. These data are taken from a study of blood T cells in healthy people across ages.

Input material: blood. The clonotype was recovered from a woman of 80 years or more in good health. The rearrangement uses TRBV7-2 and TRBJ2-5; TRBD2 is a possible D gene (5 bases). The DNA of the CDR3 is TGTGCCAGCAGCCGCGGGCTAGGGGAGACCCAGTACTTC. Translating gives CASSRGLGETQYF.